This T cell receptor (beta chain) was identified in a study of long-term antiretroviral therapy in people with HIV. This CDR3 region has 16 residues. The V gene end was trimmed by 0 bases and the J gene end by 12 bases; junction bases not matched to a gene: 9. CDR1 and CDR2 from the germline V gene are SGHAT and FQNNGV. At survey level, the immunoSEQ assay was run in its v3.0 version. Repertoires were generated with immunoSEQ multiplex PCR, while TCRdb's copy carries only in-frame clones and drops some. The sample includes about 2,500 clones, roughly 78% seen only once; the top ten take 8.5% to 10%. A word on this clone: Its target is unknown.

Regarding the study as a whole: Across all time points, the repertoire was dominated by clones that expanded before ART.

The receptor was isolated from a woman between 35 and 50 years old with HIV. The J gene is TRBJ2-1, the V gene TRBV11-2; 12 nucleotides line up with TRBD2. The input for sequencing was unsorted PBMCs, taken 0.4 years before starting antiretroviral therapy. The CDR3 coding sequence is TGTGCCAGCAGCTTAGACTCAAGGACTAGCGGGACGGGGCAGTTCTTC. This encodes CASSLDSRTSGTGQFF.